This entry is about one T cell receptor (beta chain). This clone's antigen is unknown. The record has no base qualities; no much larger clone is one base away. This specimen comes from a study of molecular identifiers for immune sequencing clone quantification (dated by TCRdb to the late 2010s). Notes on the research overall: For a replicate experiment, RNA from roughly 18,000 or 92,000 naive CD8 T cells was divided into five aliquots, and four of the five aliquots were sequenced. This methods study used CD8 T cells to benchmark TCR RNA copy counting and molecular-identifier clustering-based TCR repertoire sequencing (MIDCIRS).

The library was generated by PCR. Sequencing took place on a NextSeq 500. Bulk TCR libraries were prepared as previously described, using TCR primers listed in Table S5. The Qiagen AllPrep DNA/RNA kit was used to purify total RNA. Before analysis, reads from multiple sequencing runs of one library were combined. Turning to the authors' computational methods: Reads were retained only if their TCR constant sequence matched exactly, and those retained reads were trimmed to 150 nt and grouped according to their 12-nt molecular barcodes. Reads within each barcode group were sub-clustered using a 15% Levenshtein threshold, and quality-weighted consensus sequences were constructed for each RNA molecule. Non-functional sequences were excluded, and lower-count sequences lying one edit away from another sequence were also excluded. Based on fitting two negative binomial distributions, any barcode sub-cluster with under 20% of the maximum read count was discarded. Clones were called with MiXCR by TCRdb after fastp trimmed the public reads at Q25, and only in-frame beta chains were retained. When rows share a CDR3 protein, they turn into one entry using the most common DNA and genes. The V and J calls and clone size come from TCRdb's table, not from the authors' own analysis. Across this sample there are more than 450,000 distinct CDR3 sequences, with around 25% seen only once. The top ten clones comprise around 0.78% of the sample.

Libraries of naive CD8 T cells were built from about 19,000 to 1,100,000 sorted cells, with 10%, 30% or 50% of the purified RNA used. On a BD FACSAria II, naive CD8 T cells were FACS-sorted as CD8+CD4-CCR7+CD45RA+ and collected into RLT Plus buffer. To test detection sensitivity, Jurkat RNA equal to approximately 10 TCR copies was added to samples of about 19,000-1,100,000 naive CD8 T cells. CD8 T cells were enriched using RosetteSep CD8+ T Cell Enrichment Cocktail and Ficoll-Paque, and the enriched cells then underwent ACK red cell lysis. Cut back by 3 bases and 0 bases, the V and J ends lie 12 bases apart. Measured from the cysteine to the phenylalanine, the CDR3 is 16 residues long. Just CDR3 DNA is preserved here, 48 bases in frame from base 1. The germline V gene (reference sequence) yields LNHNV for CDR1 and YYDKDF for CDR2. Overall results and qualifications from the work: Without barcode sub-clustering, chimeric consensus sequences inflated TCR diversity; chimeras reached as high as 47%. Highly expanded clone sizes could be underestimated because identical TCR molecules may share a barcode. Clones above 20 RNA copies held over 97% of molecules in CMV-specific effector cells but under 1% in naive cells. Modeling gave about three recovered TCR RNA copies per cell versus approximately 11 by digital PCR, implying about 30% capture efficiency. Spiked-in Jurkat TCR RNA equal to a single cell's worth was reported to be detectable even within 1,100,000 naive CD8 T cells. The naive libraries included spiked-in Jurkat TCR RNA (under eleven copies' worth), and this Jurkat TCR RNA is not part of the donor repertoire.

Sample: naive CD8+ T cells from blood, with Jurkat cell RNA spiked in. The cell subset or site label of this sample denotes: FACS-sorted CD8+CD4-CCR7+CD45RA+ naive T cells. The sequence came from a human donor in good health. Some libraries in this study had Jurkat cell RNA spiked in. The chain uses TRBV15 and TRBJ1-5, with the D gene uncertain. The CDR3 corresponds to CATSSVQIFSNQPQHF. The bases are TGTGCCACCAGCAGCGTACAAATCTTTAGCAATCAGCCCCAGCATTTT.